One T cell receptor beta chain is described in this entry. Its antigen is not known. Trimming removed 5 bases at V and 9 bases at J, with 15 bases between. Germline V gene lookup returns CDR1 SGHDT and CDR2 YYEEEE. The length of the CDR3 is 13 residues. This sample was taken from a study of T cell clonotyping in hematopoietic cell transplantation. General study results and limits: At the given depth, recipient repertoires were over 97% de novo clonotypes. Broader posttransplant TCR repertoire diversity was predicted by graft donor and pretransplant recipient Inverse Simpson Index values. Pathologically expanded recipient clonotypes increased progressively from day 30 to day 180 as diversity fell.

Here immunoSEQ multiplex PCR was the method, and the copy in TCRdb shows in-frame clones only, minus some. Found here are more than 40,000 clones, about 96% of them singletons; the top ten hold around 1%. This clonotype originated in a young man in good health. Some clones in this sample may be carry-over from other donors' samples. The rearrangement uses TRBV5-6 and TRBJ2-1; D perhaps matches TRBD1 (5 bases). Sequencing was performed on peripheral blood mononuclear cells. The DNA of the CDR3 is TGTGCCAGCAGTTTAGGGGTCGGGTTTGAGCAGTTCTTC. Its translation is CASSLGVGFEQFF.